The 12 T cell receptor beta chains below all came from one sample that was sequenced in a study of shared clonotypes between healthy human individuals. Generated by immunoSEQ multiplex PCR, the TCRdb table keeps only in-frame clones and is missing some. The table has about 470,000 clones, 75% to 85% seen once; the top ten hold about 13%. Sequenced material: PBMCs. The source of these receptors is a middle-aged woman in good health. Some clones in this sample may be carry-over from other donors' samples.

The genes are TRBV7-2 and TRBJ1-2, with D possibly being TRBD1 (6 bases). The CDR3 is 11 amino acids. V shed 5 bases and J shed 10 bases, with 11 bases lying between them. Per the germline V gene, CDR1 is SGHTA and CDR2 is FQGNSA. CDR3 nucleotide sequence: TGTGCCAGCAGCATAGGACAGTTCTACACCTTC. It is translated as CASSIGQFYTF.

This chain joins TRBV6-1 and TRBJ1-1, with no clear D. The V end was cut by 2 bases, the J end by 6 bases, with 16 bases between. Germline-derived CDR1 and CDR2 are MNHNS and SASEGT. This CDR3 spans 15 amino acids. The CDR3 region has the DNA TGTGCCAGCAGTGAATACGGGTCAATCCCCCCTGAAGCTTTCTTT. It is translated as CASSEYGSIPPEAFF.

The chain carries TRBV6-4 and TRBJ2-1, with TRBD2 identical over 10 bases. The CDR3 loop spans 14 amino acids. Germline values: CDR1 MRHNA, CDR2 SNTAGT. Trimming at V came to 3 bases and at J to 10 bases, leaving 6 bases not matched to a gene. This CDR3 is CASSELAGSREQFF. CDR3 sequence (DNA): TGTGCCAGCAGTGAACTAGCGGGATCTCGGGAGCAGTTCTTC.

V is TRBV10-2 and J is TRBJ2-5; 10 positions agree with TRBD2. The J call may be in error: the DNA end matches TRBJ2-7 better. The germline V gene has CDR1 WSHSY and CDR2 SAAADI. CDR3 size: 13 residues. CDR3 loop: CATRTSGSYEQYF. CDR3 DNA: TGCGCCACCCGGACTAGCGGATCCTACGAGCAGTACTTC.

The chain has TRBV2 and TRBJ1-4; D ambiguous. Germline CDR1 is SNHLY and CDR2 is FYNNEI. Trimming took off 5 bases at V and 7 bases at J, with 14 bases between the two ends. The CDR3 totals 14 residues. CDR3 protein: CASSYGWGGEKLFF. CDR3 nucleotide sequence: TGTGCCAGCAGTTATGGGTGGGGAGGTGAAAAACTGTTTTTT. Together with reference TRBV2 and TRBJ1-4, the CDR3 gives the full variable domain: EPEVTQTPSHQVTQMGQEVILRCVPISNHLYFYWYRQILGQKVEFLVSFYNNEISEKSEIFDDQFSVERPDGSNFTLKIRSTKLEDSAMYFCASSYGWGGEKLFFGSGTQLSVL.

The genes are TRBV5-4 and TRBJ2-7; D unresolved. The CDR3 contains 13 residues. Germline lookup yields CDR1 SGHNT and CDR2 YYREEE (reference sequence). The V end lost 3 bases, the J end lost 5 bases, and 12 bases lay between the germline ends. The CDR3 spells CASSSGRSDEQYF. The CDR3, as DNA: TGTGCCAGCAGCTCGGGCAGGTCAGACGAGCAGTACTTC. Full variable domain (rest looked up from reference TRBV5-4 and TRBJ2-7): ETGVTQSPTHLIKTRGQQVTLRCSSQSGHNTVSWYQQALGQGPQFIFQYYREEENGRGNFPPRFSGLQFPNYSSELNVNALELDDSALYLCASSSGRSDEQYFGPGTRLTVT.

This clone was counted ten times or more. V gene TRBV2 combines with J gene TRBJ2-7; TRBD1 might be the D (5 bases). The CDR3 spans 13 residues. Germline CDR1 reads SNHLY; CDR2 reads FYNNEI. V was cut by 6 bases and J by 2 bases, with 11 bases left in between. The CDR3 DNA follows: TGTGCCAGCAGGGGGCAAACACCCTACGAGCAGTACTTC. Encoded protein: CASRGQTPYEQYF. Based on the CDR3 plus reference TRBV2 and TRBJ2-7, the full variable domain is EPEVTQTPSHQVTQMGQEVILRCVPISNHLYFYWYRQILGQKVEFLVSFYNNEISEKSEIFDDQFSVERPDGSNFTLKIRSTKLEDSAMYFCASRGQTPYEQYFGPGTRLTVT.

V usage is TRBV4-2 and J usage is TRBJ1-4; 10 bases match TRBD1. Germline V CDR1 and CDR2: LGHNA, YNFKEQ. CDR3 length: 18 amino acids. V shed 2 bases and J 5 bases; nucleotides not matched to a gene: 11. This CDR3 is CASSQRDRGSSGNEKLFF. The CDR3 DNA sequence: TGTGCCAGCAGCCAACGGGACAGGGGTTCTTCAGGAAATGAAAAACTGTTTTTT.

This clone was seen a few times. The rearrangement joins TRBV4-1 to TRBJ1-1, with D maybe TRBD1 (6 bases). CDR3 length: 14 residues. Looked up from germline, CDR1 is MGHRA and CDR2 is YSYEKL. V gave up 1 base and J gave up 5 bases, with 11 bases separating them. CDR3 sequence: CASSQVVQGTEAFF. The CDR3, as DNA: TGCGCCAGCAGCCAAGTTGTCCAGGGGACTGAAGCTTTCTTT.

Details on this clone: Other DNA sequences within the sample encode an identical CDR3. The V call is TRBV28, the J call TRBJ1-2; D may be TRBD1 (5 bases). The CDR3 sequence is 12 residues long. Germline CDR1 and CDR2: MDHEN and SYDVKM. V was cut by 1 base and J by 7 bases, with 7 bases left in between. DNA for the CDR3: TGTGCCAGCAGTTTATCGGGGGGTGGCTACACCTTC. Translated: CASSLSGGGYTF.

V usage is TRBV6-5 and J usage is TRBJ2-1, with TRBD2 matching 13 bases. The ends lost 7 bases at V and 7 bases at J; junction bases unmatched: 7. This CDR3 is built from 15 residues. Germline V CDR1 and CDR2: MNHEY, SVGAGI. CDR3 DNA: TGTGCCAGCACCCCCCCGGGACTAGCGGGGAATGAGCAGTTCTTC. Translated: CASTPPGLAGNEQFF.

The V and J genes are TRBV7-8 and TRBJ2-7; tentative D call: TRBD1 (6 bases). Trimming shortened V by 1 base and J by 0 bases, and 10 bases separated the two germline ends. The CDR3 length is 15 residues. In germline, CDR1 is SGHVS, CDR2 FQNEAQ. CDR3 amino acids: CASSLGTEYSYEQYF. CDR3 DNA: TGTGCCAGCAGCTTAGGGACAGAATACTCCTACGAGCAGTACTTC.